What follows are 26 T cell receptor beta chains derived from one specimen sequenced in a study of blood T cell repertoires in COVID-19. TCRdb's copy holds only in-frame clones and misses some; the assay was immunoSEQ multiplex PCR. There are around 100,000 clones in the sample; approximately 90% occur only once, and 17% lies in the top ten. Sample: peripheral blood. The source of these receptors is a woman aged 80 or over in a cohort sampled during active COVID-19.

The CDR3 nucleotides are TGTGCCACCTCCGGGACTAGCGGGGGGTCCTACAATGAGCAGTTCTTC. Amino acid sequence: CATSGTSGGSYNEQFF. V usage is TRBV24-1 and J usage is TRBJ2-1; 15 nucleotides line up with TRBD2. V lost 9 bases to trimming and J lost 1 base; unmatched junction nucleotides: 3. Germline CDR1 KGHDR, CDR2 SFDVKD. The CDR3 extends over 16 amino acids.

The table lists this clone with a few counts. V usage is TRBV9 and J usage is TRBJ1-6, with D tentatively TRBD1 (5 bases). With 2 bases removed from V and 7 bases from J, the gap between germline ends came to 16 bases. The CDR3 runs to 16 residues. From germline, CDR1 is SGDLS and CDR2 YYNGEE. This CDR3 is CASSVNLGVGNSPLHF. The CDR3 bases are TGTGCCAGCAGCGTGAACTTAGGGGTGGGGAATTCACCCCTCCACTTT.

The V gene is TRBV11-2, the J gene TRBJ1-2; D may be TRBD1 (6 bases). Trimming took 3 bases from V and 7 from J, leaving 15 bases between them. CDR1 is SGHAT, CDR2 FQNNGV, per germline. The CDR3 is 14 residues long. For the CDR3, the DNA is TGTGCCAGCAGCTTGGGTAGGGGGATCGGTGGCTACACCTTC. It specifies CASSLGRGIGGYTF.

This clone was counted once. The genes are TRBV28 and TRBJ1-2; D ambiguous. Trimming pared 6 bases from V and 5 bases from J, leaving 10 bases between. CDR3 length: 12 amino acids. Germline V gene data show CDR1 as MDHEN and CDR2 as SYDVKM. The CDR3 nucleotides are TGTGCCAGCAGCCCTAACAGTTATGGCTACACCTTC. It codes for CASSPNSYGYTF.

This chain uses TRBV3-1 (or the pseudogene TRBV3-2) with TRBJ1-2; TRBD1 might be the D (6 bases). Trimming cost V 4 bases and J 6 bases, with 12 bases left between them. The CDR3 has 13 residues. Germline V gene data show CDR1 as LGHDT and CDR2 as YNNKEL (reference sequence). CDR3 region: CASSLRGGHGYTF. The DNA of the CDR3 is TGTGCCAGCAGCCTAAGGGGGGGGCATGGCTACACCTTC.

The CDR3 nucleotides are TGTGCCAGTAGTCCTCACTCCAGGGGCACTGAAGCTTTCTTT. It specifies CASSPHSRGTEAFF. The J gene is TRBJ1-1, the V gene TRBV19, with a possible D match to TRBD1 (6 bases). V lost 5 bases and J 4 bases, leaving 14 bases between the germline ends. The length of the CDR3 is 14 residues. In germline, CDR1 is LNHDA, CDR2 SQIVND (reference sequence).

This chain uses TRBV9 with TRBJ2-1; D is perhaps TRBD2 (6 bases). This CDR3 spans 17 amino acids. The V end lost 0 bases, the J end lost 8 bases, and 21 bases lay between the germline ends. Germline V gene sequence: CDR1 SGDLS, CDR2 YYNGEE. CDR3 nucleotide sequence: TGTGCCAGCAGCGTAGCTACTGCACTAGCCCCGCCGGATGAGCAGTTCTTC. It encodes CASSVATALAPPDEQFF.

The V and J genes are TRBV3-1 (or the pseudogene TRBV3-2) and TRBJ1-2; 11 nucleotides match TRBD1. This CDR3 comprises 16 residues. Losses at the gene ends were 4 bases for V and 8 bases for J; bases not matched to a gene: 12. The germline V gene encodes CDR1 LGHDT and CDR2 YNNKEL (reference sequence). The CDR3 loop reads CASSLSGTGGLGGYTF. The CDR3 coding sequence is TGTGCCAGCAGCCTTTCCGGGACAGGGGGTCTGGGGGGCTACACCTTC.

The chain recombines TRBV12-3 or TRBV12-4 with TRBJ2-1; D may be TRBD1 (5 bases). Trimming shortened V by 3 bases and J by 5 bases, and 8 bases separated the two germline ends. CDR3 length: 13 residues. The CDR3 coding sequence is TGTGCCAGCAGTTTGGGGCCGAACAATGAGCAGTTCTTC. Its protein is CASSLGPNNEQFF.

The rearrangement joins TRBV3-1 (or the pseudogene TRBV3-2) to TRBJ2-7; possible D gene TRBD1, 5 bases. The CDR3 consists of 14 residues. Germline V gene data show CDR1 as LGHDT and CDR2 as YNNKEL (reference sequence). V was shortened by 4 bases and J by 0 bases, with 10 bases between the two germline ends. As DNA, the CDR3 is TGTGCCAGCAGCCGCGGCAGGGTCTCCTACGAGCAGTACTTC. As protein: CASSRGRVSYEQYF.

This clone appeared a single time. The chain links TRBV6-4 to TRBJ2-7; 9 nucleotides line up with TRBD1. V lost 6 bases to trimming and J lost 0 bases; unmatched junction nucleotides: 3. The CDR3 contains 14 residues. In germline, CDR1 is MRHNA, CDR2 SNTAGT. The CDR3 protein is CASRPGQGSYEQYF. As DNA, the CDR3 is TGTGCCAGCAGGCCGGGACAGGGCTCCTACGAGCAGTACTTC.

The chain combines TRBV28 with TRBJ2-7, with 7 bases fitting TRBD2. The germline V gene has CDR1 MDHEN and CDR2 SYDVKM. The CDR3 contains 13 residues. V lost 7 bases and J lost 2; bases outside the gene matches: 5. CDR3 residues: CASIVGGTYEQYF. The CDR3 bases are TGTGCCAGCATAGTGGGGGGGACCTACGAGCAGTACTTC.

V usage is TRBV19 and J usage is TRBJ2-3; TRBD1 aligns across 9 bases. The CDR3 length is 18 residues. V trimming: 4 bases; J trimming: 0 bases; junction bases outside the gene matches: 11. Germline V lookup: CDR1 LNHDA, CDR2 SQIVND (reference sequence). The CDR3 here is CASSNPTTGGASTDTQYF. DNA of the CDR3: TGTGCCAGTAGTAACCCGACAACAGGGGGCGCAAGCACAGATACGCAGTATTTT.

This rearrangement joins TRBV15 to TRBJ1-6, with a tentative D call TRBD1 (5 bases). CDR1 LNHNV and CDR2 YYDKDF come from the germline V gene (reference sequence). Between the trimmed V and J ends, which lost 5 bases and 8 bases, there was a span of 16 bases. The CDR3 covers 15 residues. The CDR3 region has the DNA TGTGCCACCAGCTCGGCAGGGCACCCGGATTCACCCCTCCACTTT. The encoded protein is CATSSAGHPDSPLHF.

This chain uses TRBV4-2 with TRBJ2-5; 9 bases map to TRBD1. V shed 1 base, J shed 6 bases, and the junction held 6 bases outside the gene matches. The CDR3 has 15 residues. Germline V CDR1 and CDR2: LGHNA, YNFKEQ. The CDR3 nucleotides read TGTGCCAGCAGCCAAGGGGGGACAGGGATAAAGACCCAGTACTTC. Residues: CASSQGGTGIKTQYF.

This clone turned up a few times. Other DNA sequences in this sample translate to the same CDR3. The chain carries TRBV5-1 and TRBJ1-6, with a possible D match to TRBD1 (5 bases). CDR3 length equals 13 residues. Deletions cut 4 bases from V and 5 bases from J, with 7 bases between. CDR1 and CDR2 (germline): SGHRS, YFSETQ. This CDR3 is CASSGQDNSPLHF. DNA of the CDR3: TGCGCCAGCAGCGGACAAGATAATTCACCCCTCCACTTT.

The V gene is TRBV3-1 (or the pseudogene TRBV3-2), the J gene TRBJ1-2; perhaps TRBD1 as D (6 bases). CDR3 length: 16 residues. With 1 base removed from V and 4 bases from J, the gap between germline ends came to 16 bases. Germline V gene sequence: CDR1 LGHDT, CDR2 YNNKEL (reference sequence). Here the CDR3 DNA reads TGTGCCAGCAGCCAAGTTTCTGAAGGGGGTGGCTATGGCTACACCTTC. It specifies CASSQVSEGGGYGYTF.

The rearrangement links TRBV19 to TRBJ2-6; D uncertain. Trimming removed 5 bases from V and 0 bases from J, with 11 bases in between. This CDR3 is built from 16 residues. Germline-derived CDR1 and CDR2 are LNHDA and SQIVND (reference sequence). The DNA of the CDR3 is TGTGCCAGTAGTCAGGTAGGATCCTCTGGGGCCAACGTCCTGACTTTC. It specifies CASSQVGSSGANVLTF.

The V gene is TRBV4-1, the J gene TRBJ2-2, with D perhaps TRBD2 (7 bases). V lost 5 bases to trimming and J lost 6 bases, with 13 bases between them. CDR3 size: 14 residues. The germline V gene has CDR1 MGHRA and CDR2 YSYEKL. The chain's CDR3 is CASSWWGGAGELFF. CDR3 in DNA: TGCGCCAGCAGCTGGTGGGGGGGCGCCGGGGAGCTGTTTTTT.

The rearrangement uses TRBV7-9 and TRBJ2-7, with 8 bases fitting TRBD1. The CDR3 has 14 amino acids. The germline CDR1 and CDR2 sequences are SEHNR and FQNEAQ (reference sequence). After removal of 0 bases from V and 4 bases from J, the junction contained 2 bases not matched to a gene. The chain's CDR3 is CASSLAGTGYEQYF. As DNA, the CDR3 is TGTGCCAGCAGCTTAGCCGGGACAGGATACGAGCAGTACTTC.

J is TRBJ2-3 and V is TRBV6-5; D gene unclear. Per germline, CDR1 MNHEY and CDR2 SVGAGI. This CDR3 contains 13 residues. Trimming shortened V by 2 bases and J by 0 bases, and 3 bases separated the two germline ends. The CDR3 sequence: CASSYGSTDTQYF. The CDR3 DNA follows: TGTGCCAGCAGTTACGGCAGCACAGATACGCAGTATTTT.

The chain carries TRBV28 and TRBJ2-5, with 10 bases identical to TRBD1. The V segment lost 5 bases and the J segment 5 bases; nucleotides outside the gene matches: 8. Germline V gives CDR1 MDHEN, CDR2 SYDVKM. This CDR3 spans 15 amino acids. The CDR3 nucleotides read TGTGCCAGCAGTCCCGACAGGGGGCCGGGGGAGACCCAGTACTTC. Amino acid sequence: CASSPDRGPGETQYF.

V usage is TRBV27 and J usage is TRBJ2-1; weak D call: TRBD2 (6 bases). Trimming pared 3 bases from V and 6 bases from J, leaving 18 bases between. Germline CDR1 is MNHEY and CDR2 is SMNVEV (reference sequence). There are 16 residues in the CDR3. This chain's CDR3 is CASSFAQSWGGNEQFF. The DNA of the CDR3 is TGTGCCAGCAGTTTTGCCCAGTCTTGGGGAGGCAATGAGCAGTTCTTC.

The gene calls are TRBV19 and TRBJ1-5; 9 nucleotides line up with TRBD1. The trim removed 7 bases at V and 1 base at J, leaving 5 bases unmatched. The germline V gene has CDR1 LNHDA and CDR2 SQIVND (reference sequence). CDR3 length equals 15 residues. The CDR3 DNA follows: TGTGCCAGTATTTCGGACAGGGGAAGCAATCAGCCCCAGCATTTT. Residues: CASISDRGSNQPQHF. The full variable domain, in which reference TRBV19 and TRBJ1-5 provide the parts outside the CDR3, is DGGITQSPKYLFRKEGQNVTLSCEQNLNHDAMYWYRQDPGQGLRLIYYSQIVNDFQKGDIAEGYSVSREKKESFPLTVTSAQKNPTAFYLCASISDRGSNQPQHFGDGTRLSIL.

CDR3 protein: CASSLMGLAGGYEQYF. The CDR3 DNA reads as TGTGCCAGCAGCTTAATGGGCCTAGCGGGAGGTTACGAGCAGTACTTC. The chain carries TRBV11-2 and TRBJ2-7, with 11 positions matching TRBD2. V was clipped by 2 bases and J by 4 bases; unmatched bases: 7. This CDR3 spans 16 amino acids. The germline CDR1 and CDR2 sequences are SGHAT and FQNNGV.

The chain couples TRBV10-3 to TRBJ2-1, with 7 nucleotides matching TRBD2. The CDR3 is made up of 15 amino acids. The ends lost 4 bases at V and 7 bases at J; junction bases unmatched: 10. CDR1 is ENHRY, CDR2 SYGVKD, per germline. Written as DNA, the CDR3 is TGTGCCATCAGTGGTGGGGCGGGAGTCGGTAATGAGCAGTTCTTC. This sequence encodes CAISGGAGVGNEQFF.